The rows below give T cell receptor beta chains drawn from one sample of a study of blood T cell repertoires in COVID-19. Clones were sequenced by immunoSEQ multiplex PCR, and TCRdb holds only the in-frame ones, with some missing. The sample shows about 90,000 clones, 80% to 90% of them seen only once. The source material was peripheral blood. The source of these receptors is a human donor in a cohort sampled during active COVID-19. Both conserved end residues are part of each CDR3. The D gene is left open where the match is weak. Clone size is not always given. Where it is, it says once, few, many or a class for expanded clones.

v_gene: TRBV2; j_gene: TRBJ2-7; abundance: NA; d_gene: TRBD1; CDR3aa: CASRFGTGTYEQYF; CDR3nt: TGTGCCAGCAGGTTCGGGACAGGTACCTACGAGCAGTACTTC
v_gene: TRBV18; j_gene: TRBJ1-4; abundance: NA; d_gene: NA; CDR3aa: CASSRQEISEKLFF; CDR3nt: TGTGCCAGCTCACGACAAGAGATCTCTGAAAAACTGTTTTTT
v_gene: TRBV4-3; j_gene: TRBJ2-2; abundance: NA; d_gene: NA; CDR3aa: CASSRRLANTGELFF; CDR3nt: TGCGCCAGCAGTAGAAGGCTAGCGAACACCGGGGAGCTGTTTTTT
v_gene: TRBV5-1; j_gene: TRBJ1-6; abundance: NA; d_gene: TRBD1; CDR3aa: CASSTRTGGRNSPLHF; CDR3nt: TGCGCCAGCAGCACCCGGACAGGGGGTAGGAATTCACCCCTCCACTTT
v_gene: TRBV4-3; j_gene: TRBJ1-6; abundance: NA; d_gene: NA; CDR3aa: CASSQATGYSPLHF; CDR3nt: TGCGCCAGCAGCCAAGCGACAGGTTATTCACCCCTCCACTTT
v_gene: TRBV19; j_gene: TRBJ2-5; abundance: NA; d_gene: TRBD2; CDR3aa: CASSWTSGDEETQYF; CDR3nt: TGTGCCAGTAGTTGGACTAGCGGGGACGAAGAGACCCAGTACTTC
v_gene: TRBV9; j_gene: TRBJ1-1; abundance: NA; d_gene: TRBD1; CDR3aa: CASSVVRGQGTEAFF; CDR3nt: TGTGCCAGCAGCGTAGTAAGGGGGCAAGGCACTGAAGCTTTCTTT
v_gene: TRBV5-6; j_gene: TRBJ1-6; abundance: NA; d_gene: NA; CDR3aa: CASSPTRAGSPLHF; CDR3nt: TGTGCCAGCAGCCCGACCAGGGCCGGCTCACCCCTCCACTTT
v_gene: TRBV11-2; j_gene: TRBJ1-1; abundance: NA; d_gene: NA; CDR3aa: CASSRGGTEAFF; CDR3nt: TGTGCCAGCAGCCGGGGGGGGACTGAAGCTTTCTTT
v_gene: TRBV9; j_gene: TRBJ2-1; abundance: NA; d_gene: TRBD2; CDR3aa: CASSPRFGGAAFSEQFF; CDR3nt: TGTGCCAGCAGCCCGAGGTTCGGGGGGGCCGCTTTTAGTGAGCAGTTCTTC
v_gene: TRBV6-2/TRBV6-3; j_gene: TRBJ2-2; abundance: NA; d_gene: NA; CDR3aa: CASSPSDTGELFF; CDR3nt: TGTGCCAGCAGCCCGTCTGACACCGGGGAGCTGTTTTTT
v_gene: TRBV7-9; j_gene: TRBJ2-3; abundance: NA; d_gene: TRBD2; CDR3aa: CASSPGLAGGRTDTQYF; CDR3nt: TGTGCCAGCAGCCCAGGACTAGCGGGGGGACGCACAGATACGCAGTATTTT
v_gene: TRBV4-3; j_gene: TRBJ1-2; abundance: few; d_gene: NA; CDR3aa: CASSSRGQGTYGYTF; CDR3nt: TGCGCCAGCAGCTCCAGAGGCCAGGGAACCTATGGCTACACCTTC
v_gene: TRBV6-1; j_gene: TRBJ1-1; abundance: NA; d_gene: NA; CDR3aa: CASSETTAFEAFF; CDR3nt: TGTGCCAGCAGTGAGACGACAGCATTCGAAGCTTTCTTT
v_gene: TRBV5-4; j_gene: TRBJ2-7; abundance: NA; d_gene: TRBD2; CDR3aa: CASSLVAGGGEQYF; CDR3nt: TGTGCCAGCAGCTTGGTGGCGGGGGGGGGTGAGCAGTACTTC